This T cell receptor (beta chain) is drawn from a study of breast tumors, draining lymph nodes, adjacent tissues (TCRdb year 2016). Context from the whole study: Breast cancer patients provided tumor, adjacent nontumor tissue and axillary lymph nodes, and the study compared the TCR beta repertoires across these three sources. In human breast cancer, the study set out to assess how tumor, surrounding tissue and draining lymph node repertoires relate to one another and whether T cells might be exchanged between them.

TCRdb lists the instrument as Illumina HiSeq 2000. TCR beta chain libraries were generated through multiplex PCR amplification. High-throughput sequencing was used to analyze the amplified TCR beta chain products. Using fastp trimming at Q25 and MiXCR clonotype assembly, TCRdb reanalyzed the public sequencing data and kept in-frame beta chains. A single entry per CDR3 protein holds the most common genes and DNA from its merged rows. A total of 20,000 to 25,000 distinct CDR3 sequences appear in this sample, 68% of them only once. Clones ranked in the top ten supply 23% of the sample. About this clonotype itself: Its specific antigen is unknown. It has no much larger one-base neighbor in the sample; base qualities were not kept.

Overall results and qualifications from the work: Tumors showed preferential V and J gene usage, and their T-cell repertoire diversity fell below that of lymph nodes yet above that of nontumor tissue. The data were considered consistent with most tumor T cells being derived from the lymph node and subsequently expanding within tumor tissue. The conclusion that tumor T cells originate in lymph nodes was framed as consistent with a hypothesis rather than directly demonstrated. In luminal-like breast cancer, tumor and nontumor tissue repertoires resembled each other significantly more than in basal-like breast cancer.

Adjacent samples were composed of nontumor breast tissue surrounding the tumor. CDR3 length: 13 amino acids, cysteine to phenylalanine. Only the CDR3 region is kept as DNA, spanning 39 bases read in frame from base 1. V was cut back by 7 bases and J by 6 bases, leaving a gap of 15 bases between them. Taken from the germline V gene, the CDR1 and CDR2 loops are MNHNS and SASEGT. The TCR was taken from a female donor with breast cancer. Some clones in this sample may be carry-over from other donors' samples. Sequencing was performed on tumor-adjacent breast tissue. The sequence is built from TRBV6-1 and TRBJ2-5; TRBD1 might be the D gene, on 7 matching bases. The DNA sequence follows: TGTGCCAGCACAAGACAGGGAGGAAAGACCCAGTACTTC. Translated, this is CASTRQGGKTQYF.